The 25 T cell receptor beta chains listed next were all sequenced from one sample in a study of T cells in Graves' hyperthyroidism and ophthalmopathy. RNA transcripts were the template for amplifying TCR beta CDR3 regions. TCR CDR3 underwent first-round RT-PCR with the HTBI primer set. TCRdb recomputed calls from the multiplex PCR reads with MiXCR, one row per CDR3 protein. The sample lists tens of thousands of distinct CDR3 sequences; roughly 56% were seen once. The sample was peripheral blood or thyroid tissue (not recorded which). These receptors were taken from a man younger than 30 with Graves' hyperthyroidism.

Turning to this clonotype: The CDR3 carries no conserved terminal phenylalanine or tryptophan, so it likely arises from a read error. In DNA, the CDR3 is TGCAGCGTTGAAGTTAGCGGGGGAACCTACGAGCAGTACTAC. It is translated as CSVEVSGGTYEQYY. This chain links TRBV29-1 with TRBJ2-7; TRBD2 matches at 9 bases. The germline gives CDR1 SQVTM, CDR2 ANQGSEA. CDR3 length: 14 amino acids. V trimming: 1 base; J trimming: 2 bases; junction bases outside the gene matches: 3.

The rearrangement uses TRBV20-1 and TRBJ1-2, with 7 positions matching TRBD1. The CDR3 contains 13 residues. V was clipped by 3 bases and J by 6 bases; unmatched bases: 7. Germline loops: CDR1 DFQATT, CDR2 SNEGSKA (reference sequence). CDR3 region: CSASSDRADGYTF. The CDR3 coding sequence is TGCAGTGCTAGCAGTGACAGGGCAGATGGCTACACCTTC.

This clonotype is medium-sized. The V and J genes are TRBV20-1 and TRBJ2-5, with TRBD2 as a possible D gene (6 bases). V lost 6 bases and J 5 bases, leaving 19 bases between the germline ends. The germline V gene encodes CDR1 DFQATT and CDR2 SNEGSKA (reference sequence). CDR3 size: 14 residues. CDR3 nucleotide sequence: TGCAGTGCCAGTGACAGAGGAGGGATGGAGACCCAGTACTTC. Translation gives CSASDRGGMETQYF.

The V call is TRBV5-1, the J call TRBJ1-2, with D perhaps TRBD1 (5 bases). Germline CDR1 and CDR2: SGHRS and YFSETQ. The CDR3 consists of 14 residues. V dropped 0 bases and J dropped 6 bases, with 12 bases sitting between them. CDR3 residues: CASSLEGRLDGYTF. The CDR3 region has the DNA TGCGCCAGCAGCTTGGAGGGGAGATTAGATGGCTACACCTTC.

The chain employs TRBV5-1 and TRBJ2-2; the D is unclear. Germline CDR1 is SGHRS and CDR2 is YFSETQ. This CDR3 spans 15 amino acids. Trimming pared 0 bases from V and 6 bases from J, leaving 12 bases between. The CDR3 DNA reads as TGCGCCAGCAGCTTGGGACGGTATAACGCCGGGGAGCTGTTTTTT. Its protein is CASSLGRYNAGELFF. The whole variable domain, filled in from reference TRBV5-1 and TRBJ2-2, reads KAGVTQTPRYLIKTRGQQVTLSCSPISGHRSVSWYQQTPGQGLQFLFEYFSETQRNKGNFPGRFSGRQFSNSRSEMNVSTLELGDSALYLCASSLGRYNAGELFFGEGSRLTVL.

This clonotype occurred once. This rearrangement joins TRBV7-6 to TRBJ2-5, with 13 bases lining up with TRBD2. Germline V CDR1 and CDR2: SGHVS, FNYEAQ. CDR3 length: 16 amino acids. J lost 2 bases, V lost 5 bases, and 5 bases had no gene match. CDR3 sequence reads: CASSTSGGGKQETQYF. DNA of the CDR3: TGTGCCAGCAGCACTAGCGGGGGGGGAAAACAAGAGACCCAGTACTTC.

This clonotype came up many times. V and J are TRBV14 and TRBJ2-5; a weak D match, TRBD2 (5 bases). Germline CDR1 SGHDN, CDR2 FVKESK. The CDR3 is 14 amino acids. V lost 1 base and J 4 bases, leaving 10 bases between the germline ends. The DNA for the CDR3 is TGTGCCAGCAGCCAAGTTTTCGCGGGAGAGACCCAGTACTTC. Translation gives CASSQVFAGETQYF.

This clonotype turned up a few times. A much larger clone is a single base away; this may be a read error. The genes are TRBV11-2 and TRBJ1-1; D remains ambiguous. This CDR3 is 16 amino acids long. Trimming removed 1 base at V and 3 bases at J, with 15 bases between. Germline V gives CDR1 SGHAT, CDR2 FQNNGV. The CDR3 protein is CASSLGTEISDTEAFF. CDR3 nucleotides: TGTGCCAGCAGCTTAGGGACCGAGATCTCGGACACTGAAGCTTTCTTT.

This sequence joins TRBV19 and TRBJ1-4, with D tentatively TRBD1 (6 bases). V dropped 5 bases and J dropped 6 bases, with 10 bases sitting between them. From germline, CDR1 is LNHDA and CDR2 SQIVND (reference sequence). The CDR3 runs 13 residues. This CDR3 reads CASSDRPDEKLFF. The CDR3 DNA sequence: TGTGCCAGTAGTGACAGGCCGGATGAAAAACTGTTTTTT.

The chain carries TRBV20-1 and TRBJ1-2, with D tentatively TRBD1 (5 bases). The germline V gene encodes CDR1 DFQATT and CDR2 SNEGSKA (reference sequence). The CDR3 sequence is 14 residues long. Trimming stripped 4 bases from V and 9 bases from J, with 21 bases between. Here the CDR3 reads CSATSTEVVNSYTF. CDR3 DNA: TGCAGTGCTACCTCGACAGAAGTTGTTAATAGCTACACCTTC.

The genes are TRBV20-1 and TRBJ2-5; 9 bases are a match to TRBD1. The germline V gene has CDR1 DFQATT and CDR2 SNEGSKA (reference sequence). Unmatched junction bases numbered 7, after V lost 7 bases and J lost 4 bases. The CDR3 consists of 13 residues. CDR3 in amino acids: CSVPGQGGETQYF. CDR3 nucleotides: TGCAGTGTTCCGGGACAGGGTGGAGAGACCCAGTACTTC.

The CDR3 region has the DNA TGCGCCAGCAGCACGGCGAGTAACTATGGCTACACCTTC. It translates to CASSTASNYGYTF. The chain recombines TRBV5-1 with TRBJ1-2; D is undetermined. Germline assignment: CDR1 SGHRS and CDR2 YFSETQ. This CDR3 is 13 amino acids long. Trimming stripped 4 bases from V and 1 base from J, with 8 bases between.

The genes are TRBV15 and TRBJ1-2; no reliable D call. V dropped 2 bases and J dropped 14 bases, with 21 bases sitting between them. CDR3 length: 14 amino acids. Germline CDR1 LNHNV, CDR2 YYDKDF (reference sequence). The CDR3 nucleotides read TGTGCCACCAGCAGACCCGGGCCGGACGGCATTCCGACCTTC. It translates to CATSRPGPDGIPTF.

This clonotype has a single count. The chain has TRBV2 and TRBJ1-1, with D possibly being TRBD1 (6 bases). The CDR3 runs to 12 residues. CDR1 SNHLY and CDR2 FYNNEI come from the germline V gene. V was trimmed by 6 bases and J by 6 bases, leaving 11 bases between them. The CDR3 region has the DNA TGTGCCAGCAGCACAGGGTCCTCTGAAGCTTTCTTT. This sequence encodes CASSTGSSEAFF.

This clonotype has ten or more counts. The chain links TRBV20-1 to TRBJ1-2, with TRBD1 matching 10 bases. This CDR3 spans 14 amino acids. CDR1 and CDR2 from the germline V gene are DFQATT and SNEGSKA (reference sequence). The J segment lost 4 bases and the V segment lost 3 bases, leaving 5 bases of the junction unmatched. The CDR3 bases are TGCAGTGCTAGTTCGGGACAGGGGTTCTATGGCTACACCTTC. Translation: CSASSGQGFYGYTF.

Many counts were recorded for this clonotype. The V call is TRBV15, the J call TRBJ2-2; D is ambiguous. V was shortened by 8 bases and J by 6 bases, with 4 bases between the two germline ends. The CDR3 has 10 amino acids. Germline V gene sequence: CDR1 LNHNV, CDR2 YYDKDF (reference sequence). The DNA of the CDR3 is TGTGCCACCGGGTCCGGGGAGCTGTTTTTT. The encoded protein is CATGSGELFF.

In its sample, this clonotype was seen many times. The chain has TRBV7-2 and TRBJ2-1, with D maybe TRBD2 (5 bases). Germline CDR1 SGHTA, CDR2 FQGNSA. The CDR3 extends over 15 amino acids. Trimming took 5 bases from V and 2 from J, leaving 13 bases between them. The CDR3 DNA sequence: TGTGCCAGCAGCCAATTCCGGGAACCCTACAATGAGCAGTTCTTC. Its translation is CASSQFREPYNEQFF.

The chain joins TRBV7-8 to TRBJ1-2; D call uncertain. Trimming stripped 4 bases from V and 8 bases from J, with 8 bases between. This CDR3 is 11 amino acids long. The germline CDR1 and CDR2 sequences are SGHVS and FQNEAQ. The CDR3 sequence is CASSSRGGYTF. Here the CDR3 DNA reads TGTGCCAGCAGCTCGCGAGGGGGCTACACCTTC.

V is TRBV2 and J is TRBJ1-5; 9 bases are shared with TRBD1. The CDR3 covers 15 residues. Unmatched junction bases numbered 6, after V lost 4 bases and J lost 5 bases. Germline lookup yields CDR1 SNHLY and CDR2 FYNNEI. CDR3 coding DNA: TGTGCCAGCAGTGGAGGGACAGGGTTTGATCAGCCCCAGCATTTT. As protein: CASSGGTGFDQPQHF.

Only a few counts were recorded for this clonotype. This chain uses TRBV6-1 with TRBJ2-2, with D maybe TRBD2 (6 bases). CDR3 length: 14 amino acids. Trimming removed 1 base at V and 6 bases at J, with 9 bases between. Germline values: CDR1 MNHNS, CDR2 SASEGT. The chain's CDR3 is CASSEGGESGELFF. The CDR3 DNA reads TGTGCCAGCAGTGAAGGCGGGGAATCCGGGGAGCTGTTTTTT.

The J gene is TRBJ2-7, the V gene TRBV20-1; D tentatively fits TRBD1 or TRBD2 (5 bases each). This CDR3 comprises 14 residues. V was clipped by 2 bases and J by 4 bases, with 15 bases between them. CDR1 is DFQATT, CDR2 SNEGSKA, per germline (reference sequence). CDR3 sequence (DNA): TGCAGTGCTAGATTTGGGGGAGTGAGGTACGAGCAGTACTTC. It translates to CSARFGGVRYEQYF.

This clonotype has a count of ten or more. CDR3 sequence: CASSRWDRDNSPLHF. Here the CDR3 DNA reads TGTGCCAGCAGCCGATGGGACAGGGATAATTCACCCCTCCACTTT. The chain links TRBV3-1 to TRBJ1-6; 9 nucleotides agree with TRBD1. Germline assignment: CDR1 LGHDT and CDR2 YNNKEL (reference sequence). The CDR3 is 15 amino acids. After removal of 4 bases from V and 5 bases from J, the junction contained 3 bases not matched to a gene.

This clonotype was counted many times. The V and J genes are TRBV20-1 and TRBJ1-5, with D uncertain. In germline, CDR1 is DFQATT, CDR2 SNEGSKA (reference sequence). This CDR3 comprises 13 residues. Trimming left V 5 bases short and J 3 bases short, with 11 bases between. CDR3 region: CSAGQRDNQPQHF. CDR3 in DNA: TGCAGTGCTGGCCAACGGGACAATCAGCCCCAGCATTTT.

This clonotype was found many times. This rearrangement joins TRBV7-2 to TRBJ1-2, with 7 bases that match TRBD1. Germline CDR1 reads SGHTA; CDR2 reads FQGNSA. V was pared by 1 base and J by 4 bases, with 18 bases of the junction left unmatched. This CDR3 comprises 19 residues. In DNA, the CDR3 is TGTGCCAGCAGCTTAGTGGTGGGACAGCCTGGAAAGTCAGGCTATGGCTACACCTTC. This codes for CASSLVVGQPGKSGYGYTF.

In its sample, this clonotype was seen a few times. The chain joins TRBV20-1 to TRBJ1-1; 7 nucleotides agree with TRBD1. Germline V gives CDR1 DFQATT, CDR2 SNEGSKA (reference sequence). Trimming took 6 bases from V and 1 from J; bases not matched to a gene: 2. The CDR3 loop spans 12 amino acids. The CDR3: CSARTGNTEAFF. The CDR3 DNA reads TGCAGTGCAAGGACAGGGAACACTGAAGCTTTCTTT.